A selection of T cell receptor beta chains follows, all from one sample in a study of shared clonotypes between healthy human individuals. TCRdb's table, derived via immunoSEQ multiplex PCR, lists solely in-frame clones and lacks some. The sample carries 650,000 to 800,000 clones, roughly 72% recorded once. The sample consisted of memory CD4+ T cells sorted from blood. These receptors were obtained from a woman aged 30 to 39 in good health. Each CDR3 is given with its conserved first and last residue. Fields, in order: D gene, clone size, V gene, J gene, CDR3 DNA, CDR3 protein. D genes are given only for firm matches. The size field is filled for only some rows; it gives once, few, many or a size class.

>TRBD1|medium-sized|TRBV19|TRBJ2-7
TGTGCCAGTTCCCGTCAGGGGGTGGGGGAGCAGTACTTC
CASSRQGVGEQYF
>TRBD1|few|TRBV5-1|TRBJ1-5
TGCGCCAGCAGCCGGACAGGGGATAGCAATCAGCCCCAGCATTTT
CASSRTGDSNQPQHF
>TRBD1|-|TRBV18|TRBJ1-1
TGTGCCAGCTCACCACAGGGGGCCGCTGAAGCTTTCTTT
CASSPQGAAEAFF
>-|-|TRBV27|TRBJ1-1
TGTGCCAGCAGTCGGAGCCGGGGAGTCATGAACACTGAAGCTTTCTTT
CASSRSRGVMNTEAFF
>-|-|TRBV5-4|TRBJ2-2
TGTGCCAGCAGCCAGACACTAGCTCGGGCCGGGGAGCTGTTTTTT
CASSQTLARAGELFF
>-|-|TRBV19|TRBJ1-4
TGTGCCAGTAGCTCGGGGGCAACTAATGAAAAACTGTTTTTT
CASSSGATNEKLFF
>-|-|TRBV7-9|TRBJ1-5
TGTGCCAGCAGCTTAAACGGAGAGGGAGCGCCCCAGCATTTT
CASSLNGEGAPQHF
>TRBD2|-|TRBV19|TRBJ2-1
TGTGCCAGTAGTATCGGACTAGCGGGAGGATCCTCCTACAATGAGCAGTTCTTC
CASSIGLAGGSSYNEQFF
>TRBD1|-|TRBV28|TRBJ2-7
TGTGCCAGCAGGGCAGCAGACAGGGGTTCCTACGAGCAGTACTTC
CASRAADRGSYEQYF
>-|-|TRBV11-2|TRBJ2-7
TGTGCCAGCAGCTTAGTGGGGACGGTGAGCTCCTACGAGCAGTACTTC
CASSLVGTVSSYEQYF
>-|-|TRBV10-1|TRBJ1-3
TGCGCCAGCAGACCGGGGGCTGGAAACACCATATATTTT
CASRPGAGNTIYF
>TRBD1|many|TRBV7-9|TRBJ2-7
TGTGCCAGCAGCGTAACCGGGACAGGGTTCTACGAGCAGTACTTC
CASSVTGTGFYEQYF
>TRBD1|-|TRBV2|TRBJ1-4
TGTGCCAGCAGAGATACCGGGACAGCCCTTAATGAAAAACTGTTTTTT
CASRDTGTALNEKLFF
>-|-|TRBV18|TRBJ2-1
TGTGCCAGCTCCTCCATACTAGTTGCTGAGCAGTTCTTC
CASSSILVAEQFF
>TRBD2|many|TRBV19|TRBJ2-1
TGTGCCAGTAGTATCTTAGCGGGAGCACTCAATGAGCAGTTCTTC
CASSILAGALNEQFF
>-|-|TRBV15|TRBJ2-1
TGTGCCACCAGCAGAGATCTCCAGGTCCCCTACAATGAGCAGTTCTTC
CATSRDLQVPYNEQFF
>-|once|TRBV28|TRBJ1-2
TGTGCCAGCAGTTTACAGGCGTTATATGGCTACACCTTC
CASSLQALYGYTF
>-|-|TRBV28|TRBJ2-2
TGTGCCAGCAGCTCCCCGGGCACCGGGGAGCTGTTTTTT
CASSSPGTGELFF
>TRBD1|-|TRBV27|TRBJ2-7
TGTGCCAGCAGTTCTGGACAGGGTAACTACGAGCAGTACTTC
CASSSGQGNYEQYF
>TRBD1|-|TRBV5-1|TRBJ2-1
TGCGCCAGCAGCCAGGGACAGTCCGGAAGCTCCTACAATGAGCAGTTCTTC
CASSQGQSGSSYNEQFF
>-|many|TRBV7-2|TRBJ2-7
TGTGCCAGCAGTTTCACCGGGGCCCACGAGCAGTACTTC
CASSFTGAHEQYF
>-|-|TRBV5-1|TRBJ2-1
TGCGCCAGCAGCTTGGTTGACAACGACAATGAGCAGTTCTTC
CASSLVDNDNEQFF
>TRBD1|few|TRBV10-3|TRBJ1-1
TGTGCCGCCTCTGCCGTGACAGGGGTTGTGAGTGCTGAAGCTTTCTTT
CAASAVTGVVSAEAFF
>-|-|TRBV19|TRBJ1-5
TGTGCCAGTGGTACTTGGGATGGGAATCAGCCCCAGCATTTT
CASGTWDGNQPQHF
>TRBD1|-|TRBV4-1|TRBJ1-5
TGCGCCAGCAGCCAAGGGGGACAGGGAGTTCGCAATCAGCCCCAGCATTTT
CASSQGGQGVRNQPQHF
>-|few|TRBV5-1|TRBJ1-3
TGCGCCAGCAGCTTGGACAGCTCAAACACCATATATTTT
CASSLDSSNTIYF
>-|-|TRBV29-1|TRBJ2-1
TGCAGCGTTGAAGATTACGACAGGAGCTCCTACAATGAGCAGTTCTTC
CSVEDYDRSSYNEQFF
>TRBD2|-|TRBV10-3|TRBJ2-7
TGTGCCACATCAGGGACTAGCGGCTTAGAGCAGTACTTC
CATSGTSGLEQYF
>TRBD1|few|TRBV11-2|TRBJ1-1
TGTGCCAGCAGCTTGGGACAGGGGAACACTGAAGCTTTCTTT
CASSLGQGNTEAFF
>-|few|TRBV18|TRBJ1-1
TGTGCCAGCTCACCAGGGGTGGACACTGAAGCTTTCTTT
CASSPGVDTEAFF
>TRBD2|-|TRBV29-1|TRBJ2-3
TGCAGCGTTAAGGTAGCGGGAGTGGGGACAGATACGCAGTATTTT
CSVKVAGVGTDTQYF
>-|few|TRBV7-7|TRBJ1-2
TGTGCCAGCAGCCATGGGTCTTATGGCTACACCTTC
CASSHGSYGYTF
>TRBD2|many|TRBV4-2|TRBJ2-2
TGTGCCAGCAGCCCCTACGCAAGCGGGACGAACACCGGGGAGCTGTTTTTT
CASSPYASGTNTGELFF
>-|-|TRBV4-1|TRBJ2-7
TGCGCCAGCAGCCAAGATCTACAGAAGTACTTC
CASSQDLQKYF
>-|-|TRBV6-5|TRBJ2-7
TGTGCCAGCAGTTCTAGGAGGGGCCGAAGCTCCTACGAGCAGTACTTC
CASSSRRGRSSYEQYF